The sequence of this TCR beta chain was determined in a study of T cell responses to AZD1222 COVID-19 vaccine. The CDR3 sequence is 14 residues long. Trimming removed 3 bases from V and 5 bases from J, with 11 bases in between. Germline CDR1 LNHDA, CDR2 SQIVND (reference sequence). Using immunoSEQ multiplex PCR, the repertoire was profiled, and TCRdb retains in-frame clones only, with some absent. The data hold about 130,000 clones, with over 90% observed a single time. This receptor was taken from an adult in good health. The specimen was peripheral blood, collected on day 0 of AZD1222 vaccination. J is TRBJ2-1 and V is TRBV19; D possibly uses TRBD1 or TRBD2 (5 bases each). CDR3 nucleotide sequence: TGTGCCAGTAGTATCCAGGGACCGGACAATGAGCAGTTCTTC. Amino acids: CASSIQGPDNEQFF.